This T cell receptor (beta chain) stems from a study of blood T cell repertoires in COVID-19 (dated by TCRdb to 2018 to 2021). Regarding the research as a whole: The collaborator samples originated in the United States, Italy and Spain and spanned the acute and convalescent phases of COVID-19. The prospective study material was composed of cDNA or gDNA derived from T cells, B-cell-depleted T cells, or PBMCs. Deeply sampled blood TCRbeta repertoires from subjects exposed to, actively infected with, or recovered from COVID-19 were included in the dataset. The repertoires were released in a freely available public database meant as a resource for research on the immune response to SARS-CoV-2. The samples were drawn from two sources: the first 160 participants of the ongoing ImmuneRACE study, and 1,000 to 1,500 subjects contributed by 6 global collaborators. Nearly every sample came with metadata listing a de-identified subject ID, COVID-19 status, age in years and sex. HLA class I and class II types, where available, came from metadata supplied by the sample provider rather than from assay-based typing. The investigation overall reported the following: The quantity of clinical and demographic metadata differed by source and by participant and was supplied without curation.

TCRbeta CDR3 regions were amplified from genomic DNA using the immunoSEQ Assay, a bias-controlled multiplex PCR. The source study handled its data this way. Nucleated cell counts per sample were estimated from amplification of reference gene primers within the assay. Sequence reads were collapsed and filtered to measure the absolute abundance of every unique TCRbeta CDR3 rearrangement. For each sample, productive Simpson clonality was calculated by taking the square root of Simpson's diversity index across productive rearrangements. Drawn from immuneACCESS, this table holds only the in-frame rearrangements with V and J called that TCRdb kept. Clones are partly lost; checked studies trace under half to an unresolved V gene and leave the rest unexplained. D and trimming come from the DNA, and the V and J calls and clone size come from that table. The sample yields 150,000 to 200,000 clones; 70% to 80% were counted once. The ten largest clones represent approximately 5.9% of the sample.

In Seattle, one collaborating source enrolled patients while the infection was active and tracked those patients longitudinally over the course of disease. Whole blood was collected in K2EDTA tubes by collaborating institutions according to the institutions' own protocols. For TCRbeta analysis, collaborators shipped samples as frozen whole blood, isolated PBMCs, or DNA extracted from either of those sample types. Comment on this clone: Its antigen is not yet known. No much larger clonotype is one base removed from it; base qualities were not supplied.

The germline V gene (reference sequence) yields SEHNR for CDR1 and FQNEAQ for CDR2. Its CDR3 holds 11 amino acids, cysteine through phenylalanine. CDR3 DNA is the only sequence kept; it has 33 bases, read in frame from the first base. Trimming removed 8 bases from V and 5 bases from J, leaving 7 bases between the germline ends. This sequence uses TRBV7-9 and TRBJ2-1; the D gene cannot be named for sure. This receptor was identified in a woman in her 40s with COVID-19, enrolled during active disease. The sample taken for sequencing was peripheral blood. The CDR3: CASSPHNEQFF. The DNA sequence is TGTGCCAGCTCCCCTCACAATGAGCAGTTCTTC.